A selection of T cell receptor beta chains follows, all from one sample in a study of blood T cell repertoires in COVID-19. The method was immunoSEQ multiplex PCR; TCRdb's version includes in-frame clones alone and lacks a portion of them. The sample holds 250,000 to 350,000 clones, roughly 90% seen once. Sequenced material: peripheral blood. The receptors stem from a man aged 18 to 35 who had recovered from COVID-19. CDR3s include the opening cysteine and the closing phenylalanine or tryptophan. A D gene is named only where the DNA matches it firmly. Clone size appears in some rows only: once, few, many, or a class for an expanded clone.

j_gene | v_gene | abundance | d_gene | CDR3aa | CDR3nt
TRBJ1-1 | TRBV19 | . | . | CASSVGGELSYYTEAFF | TGTGCCAGTAGTGTCGGGGGGGAGCTAAGTTATTACACTGAAGCTTTCTTT
TRBJ2-3 | TRBV9 | . | TRBD2 | CASSVGLAPTDTQYF | TGTGCCAGCAGCGTAGGACTAGCTCCGACAGATACGCAGTATTTT
TRBJ2-7 | TRBV6-5 | once | TRBD1 | CASRYLRTGTYEQYF | TGTGCCAGCCGCTACCTTCGGACAGGGACCTACGAGCAGTACTTC
TRBJ2-3 | TRBV7-2 | . | . | CASSFGGTDTQYF | TGTGCCAGCAGCTTCGGAGGGACAGATACGCAGTATTTT
TRBJ1-5 | TRBV19 | once | . | CASSIIGGADQPQHF | TGTGCCAGTAGTATTATTGGGGGGGCGGATCAGCCCCAGCATTTT
TRBJ2-7 | TRBV30 | . | . | CAWQRGPAYEQYF | TGTGCCTGGCAAAGAGGGCCCGCCTACGAGCAGTACTTC
TRBJ1-1 | TRBV4-2 | . | . | CASSQGEGNTEAFF | TGTGCCAGCAGCCAAGGAGAGGGTAATACTGAAGCTTTCTTT
TRBJ1-1 | TRBV2 | . | TRBD1 | CASSGGQGGRVETEAFF | TGTGCCAGCAGTGGGGGACAGGGAGGTAGGGTAGAAACTGAAGCTTTCTTT
TRBJ2-1 | TRBV2 | . | TRBD1 | CASSEYGQGFGEQFF | TGTGCCAGCAGTGAATATGGACAGGGTTTCGGTGAGCAGTTCTTC
TRBJ2-3 | TRBV7-9 | once | TRBD1 | CASSFGTAVESDTQYF | TGTGCCAGCAGCTTCGGGACAGCCGTTGAATCGGATACGCAGTATTTT
TRBJ2-1 | TRBV4-3 | . | . | CASSQDFRQGLYNEQFF | TGCGCCAGCAGCCAAGATTTCCGGCAGGGTCTCTACAATGAGCAGTTCTTC
TRBJ1-1 | TRBV7-9 | few | . | CASSPPPLGGTEAFF | TGTGCCAGCAGCCCCCCCCCGCTGGGAGGCACTGAAGCTTTCTTT
TRBJ2-6 | TRBV5-5 | . | TRBD1 | CASSSQGARSSGANVLTF | TGTGCCAGCAGCTCACAGGGGGCGAGGAGTTCTGGGGCCAACGTCCTGACTTTC
TRBJ2-3 | TRBV9 | . | TRBD2 | CASSNGTSGVTDTQYF | TGTGCCAGCAGCAACGGGACTAGCGGGGTGACAGATACGCAGTATTTT
TRBJ2-7 | TRBV9 | . | . | CASSPRTDNYEQYF | TGTGCCAGCAGCCCTCGGACAGATAACTACGAGCAGTACTTC
TRBJ2-3 | TRBV6-5 | . | . | CASSTGPLATDTQYF | TGTGCCAGCAGTACGGGCCCGCTAGCGACAGATACGCAGTATTTT
TRBJ2-7 | TRBV5-1 | . | TRBD2 | CASSPTTGGPYEQYF | TGCGCCAGCAGCCCCACGACGGGAGGACCCTACGAGCAGTACTTC
TRBJ2-7 | TRBV2 | . | TRBD2 | CASSENMRASGSRGHEQYF | TGTGCCAGCAGTGAAAATATGAGGGCTAGCGGTTCTCGGGGCCACGAGCAGTACTTC
TRBJ1-2 | TRBV11-2 | . | TRBD1 | CASSLAVGGAYGYTF | TGTGCCAGCAGCTTAGCGGTAGGGGGCGCCTATGGCTACACCTTC
TRBJ2-7 | TRBV29-1 | . | TRBD2 | CSGLGLAGGRYEQYF | TGCAGCGGCCTGGGACTAGCGGGAGGGAGGTACGAGCAGTACTTC
TRBJ2-3 | TRBV4-1 | . | TRBD2 | CASSHSGGKSTDTQYF | TGCGCCAGCAGCCACTCCGGGGGGAAGAGCACAGATACGCAGTATTTT
TRBJ2-1 | TRBV3-1/TRBV3-2 | . | TRBD2 | CASSQEGTSGSYNEQFF | TGTGCCAGCAGCCAAGAGGGGACTAGCGGTTCCTACAATGAGCAGTTCTTC
TRBJ1-1 | TRBV2 | . | . | CASNQAGTPTEAFF | TGTGCCAGCAATCAGGCCGGGACACCAACTGAAGCTTTCTTT
TRBJ1-2 | TRBV7-3 | . | . | CASSLIPDSPYGYTF | TGTGCCAGCAGTCTAATCCCGGACAGTCCTTATGGCTACACCTTC
TRBJ2-7 | TRBV18 | . | . | CASSPLEAMGRKPYEQYF | TGTGCCAGCTCACCACTTGAGGCCATGGGTCGGAAGCCCTACGAGCAGTACTTC
TRBJ2-1 | TRBV15 | . | TRBD2 | CATSRGYTSGNYNEQFF | TGTGCCACCAGCAGGGGGTATACTAGCGGGAATTACAATGAGCAGTTCTTC
TRBJ2-3 | TRBV28 | . | TRBD1 | CAISGQGTDTQYF | TGTGCCATCTCGGGACAGGGGACAGATACGCAGTATTTT
TRBJ2-7 | TRBV18 | once | TRBD1 | CASSRQGGSEQYF | TGTGCCAGCTCACGACAGGGTGGCTCCGAGCAGTACTTC
TRBJ1-1 | TRBV6-2/TRBV6-3 | . | . | CASSPTGLYEAFF | TGTGCCAGCAGTCCCACAGGGCTCTATGAAGCTTTCTTT
TRBJ1-1 | TRBV19 | once | TRBD1 | CASSPGTARMNTEAFF | TGTGCCAGTAGTCCGGGGACAGCCCGCATGAACACTGAAGCTTTCTTT
TRBJ1-2 | TRBV7-2 | . | . | CASSFLGGNYGYTF | TGTGCCAGCAGTTTTCTCGGTGGTAACTATGGCTACACCTTC
TRBJ2-3 | TRBV6-4 | . | . | CASSVRRTDTQYF | TGTGCCAGCAGTGTGCGCAGGACAGATACGCAGTATTTT
TRBJ1-1 | TRBV7-2 | few | . | CASSRNSGNTEAFF | TGTGCCAGCAGCCGGAACAGCGGGAACACTGAAGCTTTCTTT
TRBJ1-1 | TRBV6-5 | once | . | CASSRTAENTEAFF | TGTGCCAGCAGTCGGACTGCTGAGAACACTGAAGCTTTCTTT
TRBJ2-6 | TRBV4-1 | . | . | CASSQEGVGANVLTF | TGCGCCAGCAGCCAAGAAGGGGTGGGGGCCAACGTCCTGACTTTC
TRBJ1-1 | TRBV5-6 | . | . | CASSSGTSAFF | TGTGCCAGCAGCTCTGGGACATCCGCTTTCTTT
TRBJ1-2 | TRBV2 | few | . | CASSEAGSYGYTF | TGTGCCAGCAGTGAGGCAGGCAGCTATGGCTACACCTTC
TRBJ1-3 | TRBV6-5 | . | . | CASSYGPGSSGNTIYF | TGTGCCAGCAGTTACGGGCCGGGGTCCTCTGGAAACACCATATATTTT
TRBJ1-2 | TRBV11-1 | . | TRBD1 | CASNQAGGYGYTF | TGTGCCAGCAACCAGGCAGGGGGCTATGGCTACACCTTC
TRBJ1-1 | TRBV7-9 | . | TRBD1 | CASSHNRGKNTEAFF | TGTGCCAGCAGCCATAACAGGGGAAAGAACACTGAAGCTTTCTTT
TRBJ1-5 | TRBV2 | . | TRBD1 | CASSGDSISNQPQHF | TGTGCCAGCAGTGGGGACAGCATTAGCAATCAGCCCCAGCATTTT
TRBJ1-2 | TRBV27 | . | . | CASSTTGTWGGYTF | TGTGCCAGCAGTACAACAGGGACCTGGGGTGGCTACACCTTC
TRBJ1-2 | TRBV28 | . | . | CASSWDTRYYGYTF | TGTGCCAGCAGTTGGGACACCAGATACTATGGCTACACCTTC
TRBJ2-7 | TRBV12-3/TRBV12-4 | . | TRBD2 | CASSPTSGGEQYF | TGTGCCAGCAGCCCAACTAGCGGGGGCGAGCAGTACTTC
TRBJ2-2 | TRBV4-1 | once | . | CASSQGYSGELFF | TGCGCCAGCAGCCAAGGTTATTCCGGGGAGCTGTTTTTT
TRBJ2-1 | TRBV4-1 | . | TRBD2 | CASSQVGTSGRDEQFF | TGCGCCAGCAGCCAAGTAGGGACTAGCGGGAGGGATGAGCAGTTCTTC